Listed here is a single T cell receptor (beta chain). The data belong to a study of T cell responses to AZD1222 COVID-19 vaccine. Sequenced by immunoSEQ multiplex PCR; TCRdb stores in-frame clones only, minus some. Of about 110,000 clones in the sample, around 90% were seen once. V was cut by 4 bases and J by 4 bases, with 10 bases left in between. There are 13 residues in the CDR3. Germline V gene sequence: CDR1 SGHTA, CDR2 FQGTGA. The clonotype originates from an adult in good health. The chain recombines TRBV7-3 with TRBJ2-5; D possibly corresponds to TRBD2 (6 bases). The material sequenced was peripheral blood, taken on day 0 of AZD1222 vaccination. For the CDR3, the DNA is TGTGCCAGCAGCTGGGGGGTGGCAGAGACCCAGTACTTC. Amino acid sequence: CASSWGVAETQYF.